Listed below are T cell receptor beta chains from one sample, sequenced in a study of cytomegalovirus exposure and HLA in healthy donors. The repertoire was sequenced with immunoSEQ multiplex PCR; TCRdb's copy has only in-frame clones and lacks some. The data show about 150,000 clones, over 80% seen once. Sequences were obtained from PBMCs. The receptors here all came from a male donor in good health and CMV-seropositive. CDR3s include the opening cysteine and the closing phenylalanine or tryptophan. D genes are given only for firm matches. Rows give clone size only sometimes, using once, few, many, or a class for an expanded clone.

>TRBV6-1|-|TRBJ2-7|-
TGTGCCAGCAGTGAAGCACCGGTAGTCTACGAGCAGTACTTC
CASSEAPVVYEQYF
>TRBV6-1|-|TRBJ2-7|few
TGTGCCAGCAGTTTGCTGACATCTACCTACGAGCAGTACTTC
CASSLLTSTYEQYF
>TRBV6-1|-|TRBJ1-1|once
TGTGCCAGCACGAGGTTAAACACTGAAGCTTTCTTT
CASTRLNTEAFF
>TRBV29-1|TRBD1|TRBJ2-1|-
TGCAGCGTCCTCCGGACAGGTTACTACAATGAGCAGTTCTTC
CSVLRTGYYNEQFF
>TRBV13|TRBD1|TRBJ2-4|-
TGTGCCAGCAGCTTAGGGCCCCCCGGGACAGGGGCTGACATTCAGTACTTC
CASSLGPPGTGADIQYF
>TRBV28|TRBD1|TRBJ1-2|-
TGTGCCAGCACCCAGACAGGGCTCTATGGCTACACCTTC
CASTQTGLYGYTF
>TRBV27|-|TRBJ2-3|-
TGTGCCAGCAGTTCCCCGGCTAGCCCAAGCACAGATACGCAGTATTTT
CASSSPASPSTDTQYF
>TRBV9|-|TRBJ2-1|-
TGTGCCAGCAGCTCTGGGAGTAACATTGTCCATGAGCAGTTCTTC
CASSSGSNIVHEQFF
>TRBV6-5|TRBD1|TRBJ1-4|-
TGTGCCAGCAGTCGACAGGGCACTAATGAAAAACTGTTTTTT
CASSRQGTNEKLFF
>TRBV5-1|-|TRBJ2-1|-
TGCGCCAGCAGCTCTATACGGGAACTTCCCTACAATGAGCAGTTCTTC
CASSSIRELPYNEQFF
>TRBV2|-|TRBJ1-3|-
TGTGCCAGCAGTCAGGGGCACACCATATATTTT
CASSQGHTIYF
>TRBV28|TRBD2|TRBJ2-7|-
TGTGCCAGCAGTTTACCTTCCGGGGGGGCCATCCACGAGCAGTACTTC
CASSLPSGGAIHEQYF
>TRBV9|-|TRBJ2-7|-
TGTGCCAGCAGCGTAGATAGGGGGTCCTACGAGCAGTACTTC
CASSVDRGSYEQYF
>TRBV7-9|TRBD2|TRBJ2-7|-
TGTGCCAGCAGCGCGAGCGGGAGGGCCGGGTACGAGCAGTACTTC
CASSASGRAGYEQYF
>TRBV4-1|TRBD2|TRBJ2-5|-
TGCGCCAGCAGCCTAGACCCGGGAGGGGGGAGAGAGACCCAGTACTTC
CASSLDPGGGRETQYF
>TRBV7-9|-|TRBJ2-3|-
TGTTCCAGCAGCTTAGGACTGAGCACAGATACGCAGTATTTT
CSSSLGLSTDTQYF
>TRBV9|-|TRBJ1-1|once
TGTGCCAGCAGCGTAGGTGGCATCCCGAACACTGAAGCTTTCTTT
CASSVGGIPNTEAFF
>TRBV7-9|-|TRBJ2-7|-
TGTGCCAGCAGCTTAAGAGACTCATTTTACGAGCAGCACTTC
CASSLRDSFYEQHF
>TRBV12-2|-|TRBJ1-4|-
TGTGCAAGTCGCTCGCGGGCTGAAAAACTGTTTTTT
CASRSRAEKLFF